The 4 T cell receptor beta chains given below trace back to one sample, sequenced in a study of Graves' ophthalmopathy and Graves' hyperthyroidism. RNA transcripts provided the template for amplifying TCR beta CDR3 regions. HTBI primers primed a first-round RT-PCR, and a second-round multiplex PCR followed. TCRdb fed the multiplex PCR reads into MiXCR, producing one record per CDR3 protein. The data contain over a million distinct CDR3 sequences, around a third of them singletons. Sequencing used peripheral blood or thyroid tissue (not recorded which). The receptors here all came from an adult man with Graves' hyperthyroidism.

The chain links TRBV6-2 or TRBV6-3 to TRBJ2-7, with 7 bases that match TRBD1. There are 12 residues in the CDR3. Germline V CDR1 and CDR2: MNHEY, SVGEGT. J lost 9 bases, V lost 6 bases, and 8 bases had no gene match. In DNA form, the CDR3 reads TGTGCCAGCAGACCACAGGGGTTCGGGCAGTACTTC. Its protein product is CASRPQGFGQYF.

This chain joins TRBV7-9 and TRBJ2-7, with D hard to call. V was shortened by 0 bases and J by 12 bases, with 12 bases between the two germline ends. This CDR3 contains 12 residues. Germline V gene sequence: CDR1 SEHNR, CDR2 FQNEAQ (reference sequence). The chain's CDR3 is CASSLAVGQPYF. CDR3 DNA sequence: TGTGCCAGCAGCTTAGCCGTGGGTCAGCCGTACTTC.

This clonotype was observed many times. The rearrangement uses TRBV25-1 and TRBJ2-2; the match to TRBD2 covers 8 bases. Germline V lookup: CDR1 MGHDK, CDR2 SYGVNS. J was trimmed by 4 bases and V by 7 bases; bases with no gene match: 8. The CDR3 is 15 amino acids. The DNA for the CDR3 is TGTGCCAGCAAAAGCGGGGGTTTCTCCACCGGGGAGCTGTTTTTT. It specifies CASKSGGFSTGELFF.

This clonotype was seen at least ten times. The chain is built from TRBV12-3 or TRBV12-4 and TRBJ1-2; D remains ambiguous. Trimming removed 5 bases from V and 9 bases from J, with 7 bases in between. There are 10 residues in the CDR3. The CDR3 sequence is CASSEFSYTF. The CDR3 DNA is TGTGCCAGCAGTGAATTCAGCTACACCTTC.